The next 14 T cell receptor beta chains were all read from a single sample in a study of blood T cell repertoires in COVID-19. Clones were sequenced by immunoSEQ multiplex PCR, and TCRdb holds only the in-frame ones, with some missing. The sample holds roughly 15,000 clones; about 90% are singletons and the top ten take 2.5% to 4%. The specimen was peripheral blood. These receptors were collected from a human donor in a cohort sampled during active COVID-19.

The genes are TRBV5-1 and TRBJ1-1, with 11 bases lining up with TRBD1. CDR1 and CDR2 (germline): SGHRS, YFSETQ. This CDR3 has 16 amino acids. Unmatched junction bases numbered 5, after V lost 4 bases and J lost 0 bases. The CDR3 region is CASSPGQGVMNTEAFF. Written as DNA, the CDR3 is TGCGCCAGCAGCCCGGGACAGGGGGTTATGAACACTGAAGCTTTCTTT.

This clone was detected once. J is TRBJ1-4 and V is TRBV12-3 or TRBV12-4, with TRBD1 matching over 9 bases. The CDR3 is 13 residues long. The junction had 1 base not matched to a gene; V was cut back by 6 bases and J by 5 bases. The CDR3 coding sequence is TGTGCCAGCAGCGGGACAGGGAATGAAAAACTGTTTTTT. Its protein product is CASSGTGNEKLFF.

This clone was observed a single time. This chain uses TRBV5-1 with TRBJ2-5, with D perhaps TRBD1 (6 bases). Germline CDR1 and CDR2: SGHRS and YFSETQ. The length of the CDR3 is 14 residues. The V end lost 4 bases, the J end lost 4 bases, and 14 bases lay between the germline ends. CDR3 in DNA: TGCGCCAGCAGCCGGTCTCAGGGGACAGAGACCCAGTACTTC. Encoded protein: CASSRSQGTETQYF.

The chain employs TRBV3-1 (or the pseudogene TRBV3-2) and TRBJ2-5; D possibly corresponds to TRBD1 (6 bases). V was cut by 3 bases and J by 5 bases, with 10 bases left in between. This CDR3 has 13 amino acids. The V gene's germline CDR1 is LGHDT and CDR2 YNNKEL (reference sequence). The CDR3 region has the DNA TGTGCCAGCAGCCAGGGGGCAAGGGAGACCCAGTACTTC. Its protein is CASSQGARETQYF.

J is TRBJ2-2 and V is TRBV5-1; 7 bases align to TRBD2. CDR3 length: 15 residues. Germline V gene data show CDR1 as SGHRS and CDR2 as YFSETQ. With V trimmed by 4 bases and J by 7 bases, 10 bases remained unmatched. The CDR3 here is CASSGARGEGGELFF. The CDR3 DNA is TGCGCCAGCAGCGGCGCCCGGGGGGAAGGCGGGGAGCTGTTTTTT.

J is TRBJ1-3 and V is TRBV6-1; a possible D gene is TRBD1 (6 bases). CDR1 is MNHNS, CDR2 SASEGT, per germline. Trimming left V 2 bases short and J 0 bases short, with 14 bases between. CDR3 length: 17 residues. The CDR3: CASSEQGQFRSGNTIYF. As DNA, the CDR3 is TGTGCCAGCAGTGAACAGGGGCAGTTTCGCTCTGGAAACACCATATATTTT.

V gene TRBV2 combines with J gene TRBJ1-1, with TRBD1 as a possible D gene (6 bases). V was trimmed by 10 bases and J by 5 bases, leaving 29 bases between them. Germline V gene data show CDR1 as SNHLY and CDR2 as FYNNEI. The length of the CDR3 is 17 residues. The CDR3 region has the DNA TGTGCCACGTTGGTGGGCCGTAACAGGGTTGGACGGACTGAAGCTTTCTTT. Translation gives CATLVGRNRVGRTEAFF.

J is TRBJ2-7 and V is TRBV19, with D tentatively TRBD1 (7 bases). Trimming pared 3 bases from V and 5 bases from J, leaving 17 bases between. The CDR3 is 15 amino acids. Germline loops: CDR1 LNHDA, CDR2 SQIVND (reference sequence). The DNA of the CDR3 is TGTGCCAGTAGTATGGCGCAGGGGGGCCAAAACGAGCAGTACTTC. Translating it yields CASSMAQGGQNEQYF.

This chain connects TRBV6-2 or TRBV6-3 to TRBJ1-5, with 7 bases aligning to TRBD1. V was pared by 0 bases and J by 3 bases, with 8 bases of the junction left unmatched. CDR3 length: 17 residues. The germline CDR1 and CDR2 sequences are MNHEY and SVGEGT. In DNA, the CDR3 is TGTGCCAGCAGTTACTCGGGGCAGGGGGTACCCAATCAGCCCCAGCATTTT. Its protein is CASSYSGQGVPNQPQHF.

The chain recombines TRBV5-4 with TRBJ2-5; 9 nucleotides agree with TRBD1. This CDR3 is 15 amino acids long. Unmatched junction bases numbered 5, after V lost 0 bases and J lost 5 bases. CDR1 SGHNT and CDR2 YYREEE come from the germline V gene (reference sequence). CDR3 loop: CASSLEGQGRETQYF. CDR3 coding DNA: TGTGCCAGCAGCTTGGAGGGACAGGGAAGGGAGACCCAGTACTTC.

This CDR3 reads CASSYSRTGLAEQFF. The CDR3 DNA reads as TGTGCCAGCAGTTACTCCCGGACAGGTTTGGCTGAGCAGTTCTTC. The rearrangement links TRBV6-5 to TRBJ2-1; TRBD1 matches at 7 bases. The CDR3 has 15 residues. Germline values: CDR1 MNHEY, CDR2 SVGAGI. The V segment lost 0 bases and the J segment 9 bases; nucleotides outside the gene matches: 8.

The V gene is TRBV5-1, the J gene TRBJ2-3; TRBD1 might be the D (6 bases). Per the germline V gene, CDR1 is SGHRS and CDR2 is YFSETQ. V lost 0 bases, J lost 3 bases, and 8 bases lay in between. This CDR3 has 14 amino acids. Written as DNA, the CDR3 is TGCGCCAGCAGCTTGGACAGGGTGACAGATACGCAGTATTTT. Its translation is CASSLDRVTDTQYF. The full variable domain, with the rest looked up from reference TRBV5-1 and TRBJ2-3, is KAGVTQTPRYLIKTRGQQVTLSCSPISGHRSVSWYQQTPGQGLQFLFEYFSETQRNKGNFPGRFSGRQFSNSRSEMNVSTLELGDSALYLCASSLDRVTDTQYFGPGTRLTVL.

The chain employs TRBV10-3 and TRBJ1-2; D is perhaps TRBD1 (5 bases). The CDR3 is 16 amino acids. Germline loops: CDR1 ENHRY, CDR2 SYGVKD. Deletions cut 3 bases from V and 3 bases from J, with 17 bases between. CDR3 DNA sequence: TGTGCCATCAGTGATGGCGCAGGGAATCCTGACTATGGCTACACCTTC. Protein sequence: CAISDGAGNPDYGYTF.

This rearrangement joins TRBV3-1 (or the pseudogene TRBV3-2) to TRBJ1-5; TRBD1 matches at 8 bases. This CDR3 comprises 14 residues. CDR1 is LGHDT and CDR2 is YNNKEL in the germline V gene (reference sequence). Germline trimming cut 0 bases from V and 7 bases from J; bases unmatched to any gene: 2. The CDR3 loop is CASSQEQGGQPQHF. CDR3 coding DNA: TGTGCCAGCAGCCAAGAACAGGGGGGGCAGCCCCAGCATTTT.